The 14 T cell receptor beta chains presented below share a single source sample, sequenced in a study of blood T cell repertoires in COVID-19. The assay was immunoSEQ multiplex PCR, and TCRdb's table has in-frame clones only and misses some. Of a few hundred thousand clones listed, about 87% are singletons. Sequencing was done on a sample of peripheral blood. Receptors originate from a man between 60 and 75 years old who had recovered from COVID-19.

This clone was detected only a few times. This chain joins TRBV12-3 or TRBV12-4 and TRBJ2-7; no clear D. The CDR3 contains 13 residues. V gave up 3 bases and J gave up 5 bases, with 11 bases separating them. This CDR3 is CASSFQVPDEQYF. CDR3 bases: TGTGCCAGCAGTTTCCAAGTTCCGGACGAGCAGTACTTC.

The chain recombines TRBV11-2 with TRBJ2-3; D possibly corresponds to TRBD2 (5 bases). V was cut by 5 bases and J by 2 bases, with 14 bases left in between. Germline assignment: CDR1 SGHAT and CDR2 FQNNGV. This CDR3 region has 15 residues. The CDR3 region is CASSAYYGNTDTQYF. CDR3 nucleotides: TGTGCCAGCAGCGCTTATTACGGGAACACAGATACGCAGTATTTT.

The gene calls are TRBV30 and TRBJ2-7, with D perhaps TRBD2 (7 bases). The CDR3 runs 12 residues. V was shortened by 2 bases and J by 6 bases, with 11 bases between the two germline ends. The germline V gene encodes CDR1 GTSNPN and CDR2 SVGIG (reference sequence). CDR3 amino acids: CAWSRGAPEQYF. The CDR3 bases are TGTGCCTGGAGTCGGGGGGCGCCCGAGCAGTACTTC. Supplemented by reference TRBV30 and TRBJ2-7, the full variable domain reads SQTIHQWPATLVQPVGSPLSLECTVEGTSNPNLYWYRQAAGRGLQLLFYSVGIGQISSEVPQNLSASRPQDRQFILSSKKLLLSDSGFYLCAWSRGAPEQYFGPGTRLTVT.

V is TRBV4-2 and J is TRBJ1-2; D gene unclear. V was trimmed by 0 bases and J by 5 bases, leaving 13 bases between them. CDR3 length: 15 amino acids. Germline values: CDR1 LGHNA, CDR2 YNFKEQ. The DNA of the CDR3 is TGTGCCAGCAGCCAAGATCGCGGAGGAAGATATGGCTACACCTTC. Its protein is CASSQDRGGRYGYTF.

This chain joins TRBV21-1 and TRBJ2-2; the table's D call, TRBD2, has no DNA check behind it. TRBV21-1 is a listed pseudogene. CDR3 size: 17 residues. The CDR3 region has the DNA TGTGCCAGCAGCAAAGTACTTAAGCACCCGAACACCGGGGAGCTGTTTTTT. Translating it yields CASSKVLKHPNTGELFF.

The chain combines TRBV5-4 with TRBJ2-2; 8 bases line up with TRBD1. J was trimmed by 1 base and V by 4 bases; bases with no gene match: 3. This CDR3 region has 15 residues. The germline V gene has CDR1 SGHNT and CDR2 YYREEE (reference sequence). CDR3 in DNA: TGTGCCAGCAGCCTAGGGACAGGGAACACCGGGGAGCTGTTTTTT. Translation gives CASSLGTGNTGELFF.

V usage is TRBV24-1 and J usage is TRBJ2-3; D perhaps matches TRBD2 (6 bases). Germline-derived CDR1 and CDR2 are KGHDR and SFDVKD. There are 16 residues in the CDR3. Trimming shortened V by 1 base and J by 2 bases, and 12 bases separated the two germline ends. For the CDR3, the DNA is TGTGCCACCAGTGATTTTCGGGGAGGTTTCACAGATACGCAGTATTTT. Translating it yields CATSDFRGGFTDTQYF.

The gene calls are TRBV4-2 and TRBJ2-1; 10 nucleotides match TRBD2. With V trimmed by 0 bases and J by 4 bases, 3 bases remained unmatched. The CDR3 contains 16 residues. Germline V gene lookup returns CDR1 LGHNA and CDR2 YNFKEQ. CDR3 loop: CASSQEPSGGYNEQFF. The DNA for the CDR3 is TGTGCCAGCAGCCAAGAACCTAGCGGGGGTTACAATGAGCAGTTCTTC.

V gene TRBV30 combines with J gene TRBJ1-3, with D uncertain. Germline loops: CDR1 GTSNPN, CDR2 SVGIG (reference sequence). CDR3 length: 13 amino acids. The V end lost 1 base, the J end lost 5 bases, and 9 bases lay between the germline ends. The CDR3 here is CAWSAGQRNTIYF. In nucleotides, the CDR3 is TGTGCCTGGAGTGCAGGTCAGCGAAACACCATATATTTT.

This chain links TRBV24-1 with TRBJ1-2; no definite D call. The V end was cut by 7 bases, the J end by 1 base, with 12 bases between. The CDR3 contains 14 residues. Per the germline V gene, CDR1 is KGHDR and CDR2 is SFDVKD. CDR3 coding DNA: TGTGCCACCAGCTCCGACACGGTTAACTATGGCTACACCTTC. Translated, it gives CATSSDTVNYGYTF.

CDR3 protein: CASSSGVYNSPLHF. CDR3 sequence (DNA): TGTGCCAGCAGTTCAGGGGTCTATAATTCACCCCTCCACTTT. The chain couples TRBV28 to TRBJ1-6, with D perhaps matching TRBD1 (6 bases). The V end was cut by 4 bases, the J end by 3 bases, with 7 bases between. Germline CDR1 reads MDHEN; CDR2 reads SYDVKM. CDR3 size: 14 residues.

This rearrangement joins TRBV19 to TRBJ1-2, with D perhaps TRBD1 (6 bases). V lost 10 bases, J lost 4 bases, and 19 bases lay in between. CDR1 is LNHDA and CDR2 is SQIVND in the germline V gene (reference sequence). The CDR3 runs to 14 residues. The CDR3 here is CATSQRTDRYGYTF. DNA of the CDR3: TGTGCCACCAGCCAAAGGACAGACCGCTATGGCTACACCTTC.

The chain recombines TRBV7-9 with TRBJ1-3; D is undetermined. This CDR3 is built from 15 residues. The V and J ends lost 7 bases and 2 bases respectively, with 15 bases between them. The V gene's germline CDR1 is SEHNR and CDR2 FQNEAQ (reference sequence). The CDR3 sequence: CASTGDGGAGNTIYF. The CDR3 DNA reads as TGTGCCAGCACTGGGGATGGAGGAGCTGGAAACACCATATATTTT.

The V call is TRBV2, the J call TRBJ1-1; 12 bases are a match to TRBD1. V was clipped by 11 bases and J by 0 bases; unmatched bases: 13. CDR3 length equals 17 residues. Germline V CDR1 and CDR2: SNHLY, FYNNEI. The CDR3 region has the DNA TGTGCCTTCGAACCGGGACAGGGGGCCCGGGTGAACACTGAAGCTTTCTTT. Translation: CAFEPGQGARVNTEAFF.